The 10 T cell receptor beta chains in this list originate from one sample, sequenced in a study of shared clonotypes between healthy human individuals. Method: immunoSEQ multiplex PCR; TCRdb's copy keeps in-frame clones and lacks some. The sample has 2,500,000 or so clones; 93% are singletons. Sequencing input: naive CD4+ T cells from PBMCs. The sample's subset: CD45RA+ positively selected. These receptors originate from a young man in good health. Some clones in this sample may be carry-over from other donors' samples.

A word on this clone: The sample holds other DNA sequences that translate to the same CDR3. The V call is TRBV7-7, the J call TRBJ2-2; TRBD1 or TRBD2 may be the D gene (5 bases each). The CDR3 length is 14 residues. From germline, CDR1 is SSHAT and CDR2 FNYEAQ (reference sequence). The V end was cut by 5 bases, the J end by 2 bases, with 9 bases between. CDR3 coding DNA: TGTGCCAGCAGCCCGGGACCTAACACCGGGGAGCTGTTTTTT. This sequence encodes CASSPGPNTGELFF. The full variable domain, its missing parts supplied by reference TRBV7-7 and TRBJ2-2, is GAGVSQSPRYKVTKRGQDVTLRCDPISSHATLYWYQQALGQGPEFLTYFNYEAQPDKSGLPSDRFSAERPEGSISTLTIQRTEQRDSAMYRCASSPGPNTGELFFGEGSRLTVL.

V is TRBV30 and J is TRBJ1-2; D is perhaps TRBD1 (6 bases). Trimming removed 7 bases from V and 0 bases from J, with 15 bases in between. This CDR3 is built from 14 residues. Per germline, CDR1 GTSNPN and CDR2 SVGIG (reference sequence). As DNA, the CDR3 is TGTGCCTTCGACTCACAGGGAGCTAACTATGGCTACACCTTC. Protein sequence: CAFDSQGANYGYTF. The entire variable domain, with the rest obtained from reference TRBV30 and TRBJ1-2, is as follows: SQTIHQWPATLVQPVGSPLSLECTVEGTSNPNLYWYRQAAGRGLQLLFYSVGIGQISSEVPQNLSASRPQDRQFILSSKKLLLSDSGFYLCAFDSQGANYGYTFGSGTRLTVV.

CDR3 residues: CASSEIDRGMGEAFF. CDR3 nucleotides: TGTGCCAGCAGTGAGATCGACAGGGGAATGGGTGAAGCTTTCTTT. The chain recombines TRBV25-1 with TRBJ1-1; TRBD1 matches 8 bases. CDR1 and CDR2 (germline): MGHDK, SYGVNS. The CDR3 consists of 15 residues. Trimming removed 3 bases from V and 7 bases from J; junction bases left unmatched: 10.

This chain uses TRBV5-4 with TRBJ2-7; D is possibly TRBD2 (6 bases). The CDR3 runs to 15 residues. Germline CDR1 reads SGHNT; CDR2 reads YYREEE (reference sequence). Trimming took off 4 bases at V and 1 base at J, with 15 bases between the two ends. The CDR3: CASSPRAGYSYEQYF. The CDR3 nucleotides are TGTGCCAGCAGCCCCCGGGCGGGGTATTCCTACGAGCAGTACTTC.

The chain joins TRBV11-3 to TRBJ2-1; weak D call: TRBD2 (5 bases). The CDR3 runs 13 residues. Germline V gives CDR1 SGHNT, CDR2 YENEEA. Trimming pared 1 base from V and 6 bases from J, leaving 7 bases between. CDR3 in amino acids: CASSLAGINEQFF. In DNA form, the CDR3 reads TGTGCCAGCAGCTTAGCGGGGATCAATGAGCAGTTCTTC.

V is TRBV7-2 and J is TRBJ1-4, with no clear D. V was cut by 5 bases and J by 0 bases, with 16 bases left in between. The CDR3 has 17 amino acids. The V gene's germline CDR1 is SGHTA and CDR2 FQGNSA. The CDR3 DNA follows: TGTGCCAGCAGCCTACGTCAATCCGGTGCAACTAATGAAAAACTGTTTTTT. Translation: CASSLRQSGATNEKLFF.

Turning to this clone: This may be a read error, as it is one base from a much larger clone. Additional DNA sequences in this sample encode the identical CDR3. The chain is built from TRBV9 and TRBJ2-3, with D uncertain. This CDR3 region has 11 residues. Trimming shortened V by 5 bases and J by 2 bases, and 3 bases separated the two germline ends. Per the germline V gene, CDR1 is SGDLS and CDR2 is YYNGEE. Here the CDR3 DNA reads TGTGCCAGCAGTTTCACAGATACGCAGTATTTT. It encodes CASSFTDTQYF.

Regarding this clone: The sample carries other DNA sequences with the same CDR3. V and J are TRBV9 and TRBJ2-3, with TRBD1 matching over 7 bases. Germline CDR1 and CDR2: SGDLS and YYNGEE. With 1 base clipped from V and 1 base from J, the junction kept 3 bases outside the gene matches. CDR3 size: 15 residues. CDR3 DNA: TGTGCCAGCAGCGTACGACAGGGCCGCACAGATACGCAGTATTTT. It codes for CASSVRQGRTDTQYF.

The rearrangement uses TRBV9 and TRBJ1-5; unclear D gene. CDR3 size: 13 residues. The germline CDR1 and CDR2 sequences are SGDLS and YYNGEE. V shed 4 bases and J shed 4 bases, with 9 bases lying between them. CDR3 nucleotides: TGTGCCAGCAGCCCCCGGGATAATCAGCCCCAGCATTTT. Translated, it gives CASSPRDNQPQHF.

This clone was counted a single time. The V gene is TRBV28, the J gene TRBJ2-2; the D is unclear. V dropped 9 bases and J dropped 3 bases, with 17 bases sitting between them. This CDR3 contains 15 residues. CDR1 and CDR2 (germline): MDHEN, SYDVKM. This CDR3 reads CASSPYAVDTGELFF. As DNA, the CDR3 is TGTGCCAGTTCCCCATACGCGGTAGACACCGGGGAGCTGTTTTTT.